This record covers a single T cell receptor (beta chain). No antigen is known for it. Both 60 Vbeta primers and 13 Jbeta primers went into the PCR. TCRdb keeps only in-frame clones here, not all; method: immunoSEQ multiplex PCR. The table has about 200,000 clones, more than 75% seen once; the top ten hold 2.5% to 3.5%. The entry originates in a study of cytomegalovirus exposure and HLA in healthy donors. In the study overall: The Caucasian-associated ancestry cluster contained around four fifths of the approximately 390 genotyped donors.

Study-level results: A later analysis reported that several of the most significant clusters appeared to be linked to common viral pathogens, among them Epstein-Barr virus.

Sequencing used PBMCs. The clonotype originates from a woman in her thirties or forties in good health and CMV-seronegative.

Written as DNA, the CDR3 is TGCGCCAGCAGCTTTGGACAGACCAAGAACACTGAAGCTTTCTTT. It codes for CASSFGQTKNTEAFF. This chain uses TRBV5-1 with TRBJ1-1; D perhaps matches TRBD1 (6 bases). With 2 bases removed from V and 1 base from J, the gap between germline ends came to 12 bases. Germline lookup yields CDR1 SGHRS and CDR2 YFSETQ. This CDR3 has 15 amino acids.